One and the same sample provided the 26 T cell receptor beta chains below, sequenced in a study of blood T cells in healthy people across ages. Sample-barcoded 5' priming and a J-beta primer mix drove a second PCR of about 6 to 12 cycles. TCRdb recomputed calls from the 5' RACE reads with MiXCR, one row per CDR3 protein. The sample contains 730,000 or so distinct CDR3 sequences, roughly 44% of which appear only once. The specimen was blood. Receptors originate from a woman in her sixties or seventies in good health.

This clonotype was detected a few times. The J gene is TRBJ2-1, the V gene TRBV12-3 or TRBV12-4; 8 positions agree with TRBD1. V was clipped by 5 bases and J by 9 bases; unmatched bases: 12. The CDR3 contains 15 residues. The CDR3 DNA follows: TGTGCCAGCAGTAAAGACAGGGGTCTTGGAGTTGAGCAGTTCTTC. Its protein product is CASSKDRGLGVEQFF.

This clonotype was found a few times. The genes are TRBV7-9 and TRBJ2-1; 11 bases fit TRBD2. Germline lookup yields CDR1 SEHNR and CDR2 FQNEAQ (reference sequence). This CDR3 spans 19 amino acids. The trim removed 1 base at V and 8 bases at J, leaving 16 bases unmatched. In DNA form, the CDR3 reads TGTGCCAGCAGCTTAGACGAGAGAAATAGCGGGGGGGCCGGGGATGAGCAGTTCTTC. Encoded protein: CASSLDERNSGGAGDEQFF.

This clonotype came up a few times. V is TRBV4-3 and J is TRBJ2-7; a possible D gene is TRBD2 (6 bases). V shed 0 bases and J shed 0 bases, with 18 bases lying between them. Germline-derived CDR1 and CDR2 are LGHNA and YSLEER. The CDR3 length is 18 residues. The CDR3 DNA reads TGCGCCAGCAGCCAAGACCGGGCGGGAAATCCCTACTCCTACGAGCAGTACTTC. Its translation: CASSQDRAGNPYSYEQYF.

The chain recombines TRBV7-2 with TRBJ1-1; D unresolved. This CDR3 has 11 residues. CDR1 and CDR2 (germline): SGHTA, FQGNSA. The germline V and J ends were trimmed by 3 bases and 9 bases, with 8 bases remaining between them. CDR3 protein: CASSLLPKAFF. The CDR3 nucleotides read TGTGCCAGCAGCTTGTTACCCAAAGCTTTCTTT.

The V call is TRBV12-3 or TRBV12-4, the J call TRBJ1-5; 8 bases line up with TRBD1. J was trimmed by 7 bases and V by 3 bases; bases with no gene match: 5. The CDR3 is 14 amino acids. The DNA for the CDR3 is TGTGCCAGCAGTTTTACAGGGGGAAGGCAGCCCCAGCATTTT. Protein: CASSFTGGRQPQHF.

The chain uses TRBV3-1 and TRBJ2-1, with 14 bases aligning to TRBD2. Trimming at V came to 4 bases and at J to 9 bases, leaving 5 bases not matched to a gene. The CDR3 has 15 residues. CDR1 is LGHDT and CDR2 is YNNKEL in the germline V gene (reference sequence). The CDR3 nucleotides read TGTGCCAGCAGCCCGCCGGGACTAGCGGGAGCTGAGCAGTTCTTC. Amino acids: CASSPPGLAGAEQFF.

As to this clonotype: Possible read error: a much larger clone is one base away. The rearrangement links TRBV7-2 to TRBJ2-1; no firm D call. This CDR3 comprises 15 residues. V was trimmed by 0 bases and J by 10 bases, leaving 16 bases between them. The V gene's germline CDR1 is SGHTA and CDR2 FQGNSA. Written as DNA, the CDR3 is TGTGCCAGCAGCTTAGCGGGCAGAAACCCCTACGAGCAGTTCTTC. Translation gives CASSLAGRNPYEQFF.

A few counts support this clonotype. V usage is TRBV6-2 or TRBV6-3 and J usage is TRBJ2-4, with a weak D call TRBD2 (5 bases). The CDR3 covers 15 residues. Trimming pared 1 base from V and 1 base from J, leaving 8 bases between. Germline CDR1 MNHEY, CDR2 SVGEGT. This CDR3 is CASSYYKRAKNIQYF. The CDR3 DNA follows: TGTGCCAGCAGTTACTACAAGCGGGCCAAAAACATTCAGTACTTC.

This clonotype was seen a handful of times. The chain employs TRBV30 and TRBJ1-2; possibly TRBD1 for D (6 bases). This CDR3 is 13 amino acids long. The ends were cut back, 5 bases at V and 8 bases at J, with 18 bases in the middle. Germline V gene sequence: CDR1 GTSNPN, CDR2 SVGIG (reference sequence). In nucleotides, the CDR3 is TGTGCCTGGGAAAGACAGGCCGGTGGGGGCTACACCTTC. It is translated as CAWERQAGGGYTF.

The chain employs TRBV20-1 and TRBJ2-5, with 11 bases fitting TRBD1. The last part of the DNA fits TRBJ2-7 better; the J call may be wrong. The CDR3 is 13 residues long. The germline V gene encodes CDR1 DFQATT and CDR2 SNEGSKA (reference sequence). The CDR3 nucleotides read TGCAGTCCACGATGGGACAGGGGGTCCGAGCAGTACTTC. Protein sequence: CSPRWDRGSEQYF.

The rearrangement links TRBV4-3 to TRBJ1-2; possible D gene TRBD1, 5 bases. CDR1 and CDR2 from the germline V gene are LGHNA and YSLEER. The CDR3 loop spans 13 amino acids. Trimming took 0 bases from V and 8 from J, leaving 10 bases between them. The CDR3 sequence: CASSQDGGSGYTF. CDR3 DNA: TGCGCCAGCAGCCAAGATGGGGGTTCCGGCTACACCTTC.

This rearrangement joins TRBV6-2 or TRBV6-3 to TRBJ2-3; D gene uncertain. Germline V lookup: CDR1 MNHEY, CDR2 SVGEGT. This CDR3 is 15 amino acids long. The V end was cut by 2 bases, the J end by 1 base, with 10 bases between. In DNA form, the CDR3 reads TGTGCCAGCAGTTACCGGGCCAGCGGCACAGATACGCAGTATTTT. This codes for CASSYRASGTDTQYF.

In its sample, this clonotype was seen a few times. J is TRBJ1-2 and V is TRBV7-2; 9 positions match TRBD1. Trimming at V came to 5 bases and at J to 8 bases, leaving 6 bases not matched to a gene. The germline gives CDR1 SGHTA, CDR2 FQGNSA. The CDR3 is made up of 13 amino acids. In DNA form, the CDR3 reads TGTGCCAGCAGCGCCCGGACAGGGGAGGGCTACACCTTC. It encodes CASSARTGEGYTF.

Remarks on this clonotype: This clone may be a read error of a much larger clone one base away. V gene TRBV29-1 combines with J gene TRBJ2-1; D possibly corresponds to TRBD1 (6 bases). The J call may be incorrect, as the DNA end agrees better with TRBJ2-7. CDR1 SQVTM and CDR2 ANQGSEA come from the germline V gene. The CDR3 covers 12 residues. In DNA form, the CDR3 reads TGCAGCGTGCGGACTGAGGGGGATGAGCAGTACTTC. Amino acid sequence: CSVRTEGDEQYF.

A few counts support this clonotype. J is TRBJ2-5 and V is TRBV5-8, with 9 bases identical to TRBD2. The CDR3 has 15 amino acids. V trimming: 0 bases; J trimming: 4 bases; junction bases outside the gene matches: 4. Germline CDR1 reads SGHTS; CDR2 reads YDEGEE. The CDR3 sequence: CASSLELAGRETQYF. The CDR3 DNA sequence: TGTGCCAGCAGCTTGGAGCTAGCGGGACGAGAGACCCAGTACTTC.

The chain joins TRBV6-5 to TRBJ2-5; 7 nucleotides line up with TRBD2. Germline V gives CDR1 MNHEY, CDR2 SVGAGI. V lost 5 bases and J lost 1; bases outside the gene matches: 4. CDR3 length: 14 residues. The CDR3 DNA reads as TGTGCCAGCAGTCAGCGACTAGCCCAAGAGACCCAGTACTTC. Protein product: CASSQRLAQETQYF.

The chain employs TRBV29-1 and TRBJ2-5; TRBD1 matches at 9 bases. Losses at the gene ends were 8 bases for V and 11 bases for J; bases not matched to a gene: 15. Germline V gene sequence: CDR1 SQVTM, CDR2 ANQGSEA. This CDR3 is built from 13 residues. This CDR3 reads CSTGQGSTDTQYF. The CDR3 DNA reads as TGCAGCACTGGACAGGGGAGCACAGATACGCAGTACTTC.

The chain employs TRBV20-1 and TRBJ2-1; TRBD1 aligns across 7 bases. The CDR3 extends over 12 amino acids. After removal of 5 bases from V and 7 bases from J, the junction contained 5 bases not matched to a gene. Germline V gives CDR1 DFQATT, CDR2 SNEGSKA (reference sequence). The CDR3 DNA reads TGCAGTGCTCCACAGGGGTCGAATGAGCAGTTCTTC. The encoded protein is CSAPQGSNEQFF.

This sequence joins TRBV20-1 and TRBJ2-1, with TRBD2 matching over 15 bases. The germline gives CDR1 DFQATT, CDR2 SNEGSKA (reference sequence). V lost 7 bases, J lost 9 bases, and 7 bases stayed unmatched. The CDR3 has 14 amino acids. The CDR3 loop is CSVLGTSGGSEQFF. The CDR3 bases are TGCAGTGTCCTCGGGACTAGCGGGGGGAGTGAGCAGTTCTTC.

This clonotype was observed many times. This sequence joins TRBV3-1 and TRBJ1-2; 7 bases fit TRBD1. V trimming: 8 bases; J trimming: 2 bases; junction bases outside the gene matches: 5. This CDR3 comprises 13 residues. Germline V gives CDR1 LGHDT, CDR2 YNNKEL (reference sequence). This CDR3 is CASRSQGNYGYTF. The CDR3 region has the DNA TGTGCCAGCCGCTCACAGGGGAACTATGGCTACACCTTC.

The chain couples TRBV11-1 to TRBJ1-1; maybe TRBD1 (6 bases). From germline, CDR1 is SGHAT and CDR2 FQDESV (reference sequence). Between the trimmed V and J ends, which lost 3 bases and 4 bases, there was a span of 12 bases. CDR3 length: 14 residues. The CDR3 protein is CASSLEGEVTEAFF. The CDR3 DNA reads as TGTGCCAGCAGCTTGGAGGGGGAAGTCACTGAAGCTTTCTTT.

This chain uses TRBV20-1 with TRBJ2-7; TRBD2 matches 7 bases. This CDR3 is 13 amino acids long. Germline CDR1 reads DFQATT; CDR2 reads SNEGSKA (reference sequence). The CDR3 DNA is TGCACCCCGAAGCGGGGTGGGGTCCACGAGCAGTACTTC. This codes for CTPKRGGVHEQYF.

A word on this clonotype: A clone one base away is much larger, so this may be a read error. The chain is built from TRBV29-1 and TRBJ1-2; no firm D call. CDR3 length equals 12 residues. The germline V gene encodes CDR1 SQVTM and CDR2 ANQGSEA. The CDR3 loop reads CSVDTPGYDYTF. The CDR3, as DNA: TGCAGCGTTGATACCCCTGGGTATGACTACACCTTC.

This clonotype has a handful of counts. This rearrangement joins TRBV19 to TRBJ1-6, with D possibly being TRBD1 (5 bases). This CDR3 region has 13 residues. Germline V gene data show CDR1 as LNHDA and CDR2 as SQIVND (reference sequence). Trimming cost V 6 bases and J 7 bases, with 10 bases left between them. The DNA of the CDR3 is TGTGCCAGTAGGGACACAGGCAATTCACCCCTCCACTTT. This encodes CASRDTGNSPLHF.

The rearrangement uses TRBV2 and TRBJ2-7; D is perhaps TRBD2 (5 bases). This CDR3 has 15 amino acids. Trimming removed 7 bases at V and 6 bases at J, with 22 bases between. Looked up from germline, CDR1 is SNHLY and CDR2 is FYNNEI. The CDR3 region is CASTIGVSSSGEQYF. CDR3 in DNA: TGTGCCAGCACCATCGGGGTGTCTAGCTCTGGCGAGCAGTACTTC.

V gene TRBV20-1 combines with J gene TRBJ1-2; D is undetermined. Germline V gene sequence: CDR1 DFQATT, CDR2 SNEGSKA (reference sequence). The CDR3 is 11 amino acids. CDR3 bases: TGCAGCCTCCCGGGAACCTATGGCTACACCTTC. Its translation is CSLPGTYGYTF.